The rows below give T cell receptor beta chains drawn from one sample of a study of neurological immune-mediated disorders. From the 5' RACE reads, TCRdb called clonotypes with MiXCR, one entry per CDR3 protein. The table has 40,000 to 60,000 distinct CDR3 sequences, 3% to 3.5% seen once. The sample taken for sequencing was PBMCs. The receptors shown here come from a man aged 40-49 years with multiple sclerosis. Each CDR3 is given with its conserved first and last residue. D genes are given only for firm matches. Size is omitted from some rows. Given values are once, few, many or a class for expanded clones.

-	TRBV7-2	TRBJ2-5	many	CASSLTFQETQYF	TGTGCCAGCAGCTTAACATTTCAAGAGACCCAGTACTTC
-	TRBV9	TRBJ2-3	many	CASSGREGTDTQYF	TGTGCCAGCAGCGGTCGCGAGGGAACAGATACGCAGTATTTT
TRBD1	TRBV14	TRBJ1-2	many	CASSQDLTHRDRGNANYGYTF	TGTGCCAGCAGCCAAGATCTCACCCACCGGGACAGGGGGAACGCTAACTATGGCTACACCTTC
TRBD1	TRBV6-5	TRBJ2-7	many	CASSPTDRTYEQYF	TGTGCCAGCAGCCCCACGGACAGGACCTACGAGCAGTACTTC
-	TRBV3-1	TRBJ1-1	many	CASSQGQGNTEAFF	TGTGCCAGCAGCCAAGGGCAGGGGAACACTGAAGCTTTCTTT
TRBD2	TRBV20-1	TRBJ2-3	-	CSARGLAGGRTDTQYF	TGCAGTGCTCGGGGACTAGCGGGGGGACGCACAGATACGCAGTATTTT
-	TRBV20-1	TRBJ1-6	many	CSAAPSYNSPLHF	TGCAGTGCTGCGCCCTCCTATAATTCACCCCTCCACTTT
TRBD1	TRBV7-6	TRBJ1-4	many	CASSPSTGTATNEKLFF	TGTGCCAGCAGCCCAAGTACCGGGACAGCAACTAATGAAAAACTGTTTTTT
-	TRBV30	TRBJ2-2	many	CAWRGRASNTGELFF	TGTGCCTGGAGAGGCAGGGCCTCGAACACCGGGGAGCTGTTTTTT
-	TRBV25-1	TRBJ1-1	-	CASSEFGGNTEAFF	TGTGCCAGCAGTGAATTCGGAGGGAACACTGAAGCTTTCTTT
TRBD2	TRBV20-1	TRBJ2-7	many	CSASLAGGTYEQYF	TGCAGTGCTTCCCTAGCGGGGGGGACCTACGAGCAGTACTTC
-	TRBV12-3/TRBV12-4	TRBJ1-2	many	CASSPTRVTGYTF	TGTGCCAGCAGTCCGACCCGGGTTACTGGCTACACCTTC
-	TRBV5-1	TRBJ1-1	many	CASSLGGDTEAFF	TGCGCCAGCAGCTTGGGCGGGGACACTGAAGCTTTCTTT
TRBD1	TRBV10-3	TRBJ1-6	-	CATASDRDNSPLNF	TGTGCCACCGCCTCTGACAGGGACAATTCACCCCTCAACTTT
-	TRBV5-1	TRBJ1-6	many	CASSLTENNSPLHF	TGCGCCAGCAGCTTGACAGAAAATAATTCACCCCTCCACTTT
-	TRBV19	TRBJ1-2	many	CASGQGYTF	TGTGCCAGCGGTCAAGGCTACACCTTC
TRBD1	TRBV6-6	TRBJ1-5	many	CASSPNDRGRDQPQHF	TGTGCCAGCAGTCCTAATGACAGGGGTCGGGATCAGCCCCAGCATTTT
TRBD1	TRBV19	TRBJ2-7	many	CASSMGQGIYYEQYF	TGTGCCAGTAGTATGGGACAGGGCATCTACTACGAGCAGTACTTC
-	TRBV5-1	TRBJ2-3	many	CASSARADTDTQYF	TGCGCCAGCAGCGCCAGGGCCGACACAGATACGCAGTATTTT
-	TRBV7-8	TRBJ1-1	many	CASSRTGRNTEAFF	TGTGCCAGCAGCCGAACTGGGAGGAACACTGAAGCTTTCTTT